This record looks at one TCR beta chain sequence and its context. The data originate from a study of cytomegalovirus exposure and HLA in healthy donors. The repertoire was sequenced with immunoSEQ multiplex PCR; TCRdb's copy has only in-frame clones and lacks some. This sample has over 200,000 clones, with about 91% found just once. V was trimmed by 6 bases and J by 1 base, leaving 9 bases between them. The germline gives CDR1 MDHEN, CDR2 SYDVKM. The CDR3 extends over 13 amino acids. This chain connects TRBV28 to TRBJ1-1, with D unresolved. The receptor's source is a woman between 18 and 29 years old in good health and CMV-seronegative. Sequencing was performed on PBMCs. In nucleotides, the CDR3 is TGTGCCAGCAGCCAGCGGGGGAACACTGAAGCTTTCTTT. Residues: CASSQRGNTEAFF.